This entry is about one T cell receptor beta chain. What it binds is not known. The sample originates from a study of T cell repertoires in cytomegalovirus infection. About the study: Evidence of both CMV infection and a matching HLA type came from public TCR beta signatures.

General study results and limits: Ex vivo responses were dominated by HLA-C-restricted CMV-specific TCR beta clonotypes.

The CDR3 has 15 residues. Trimming removed 6 bases from V and 1 base from J, with 12 bases in between. TCRdb independently ran MiXCR on the reads; one entry per CDR3 protein. The sample consists of under 200,000 distinct CDR3 sequences, under 30% of them appearing once. The V gene is TRBV12-3 or TRBV12-4, the J gene TRBJ2-2; D might be TRBD1 (6 bases). The receptor was isolated from a human donor in good health (CMV status not recorded). Some clones in this sample may be carry-over from other donors' samples. The sequencing input was PBMCs. The CDR3 region is CASSDRDKNTGELFF. The CDR3 DNA sequence: TGTGCCAGCAGCGACCGGGACAAGAACACCGGGGAGCTGTTTTTT.